This T cell receptor beta chain derives from a study of blood T cell repertoires in COVID-19. Study in general: The cDNA or gDNA used as material had been derived from T cells, B-cell-depleted T cells, or PBMCs.

As handled by the study authors: Estimation of nucleated cell counts relied on the amplification of reference gene primers. The method was immunoSEQ multiplex PCR; TCRdb's version includes in-frame clones alone and lacks a portion of them. That table furnishes V, J and clone size, whereas the DNA furnished D and trimming. Of 70,000 or so clones detected, around 80% appear once; the ten largest clones hold about 19%. The source of this sequence is a human donor in a cohort sampled during active COVID-19. Sequences were obtained from peripheral blood.

The CDR3 sequence: CASSQDALVMRQFF. CDR3 sequence (DNA): TGTGCCAGCAGCCAAGATGCGCTAGTCATGAGGCAGTTCTTC. J is TRBJ2-1 and V is TRBV3-1 (or the pseudogene TRBV3-2); D is ambiguous. The CDR3 has 14 residues. Germline values: CDR1 LGHDT, CDR2 YNNKEL (reference sequence). The ends were cut back, 0 bases at V and 12 bases at J, with 15 bases in the middle.